Reported below is one T cell receptor (beta chain). Some clones are missing from TCRdb's copy, which holds only in-frame ones; the method was immunoSEQ multiplex PCR. The table has about 190,000 clones, less than 85% seen once. This sample is part of a study of blood T cell repertoires in COVID-19. Overall study: COVID-19 samples from acute and convalescent phases originated in the United States, Italy and Spain.

The V end was cut by 2 bases, the J end by 4 bases, with 8 bases between. The CDR3 length is 14 residues. CDR1 is SGHTA and CDR2 is FQGNSA in the germline V gene. Source material: PBMCs or T cells enriched from blood (not recorded which). The J gene is TRBJ2-2, the V gene TRBV7-2, with a possible D match to TRBD1 (6 bases). This receptor was taken from a woman in her 30s who had recovered from COVID-19. For the CDR3, the DNA is TGTGCCAGCAGCTTAAAGACAGGCACCGGGGAGCTGTTTTTT. The encoded protein is CASSLKTGTGELFF.